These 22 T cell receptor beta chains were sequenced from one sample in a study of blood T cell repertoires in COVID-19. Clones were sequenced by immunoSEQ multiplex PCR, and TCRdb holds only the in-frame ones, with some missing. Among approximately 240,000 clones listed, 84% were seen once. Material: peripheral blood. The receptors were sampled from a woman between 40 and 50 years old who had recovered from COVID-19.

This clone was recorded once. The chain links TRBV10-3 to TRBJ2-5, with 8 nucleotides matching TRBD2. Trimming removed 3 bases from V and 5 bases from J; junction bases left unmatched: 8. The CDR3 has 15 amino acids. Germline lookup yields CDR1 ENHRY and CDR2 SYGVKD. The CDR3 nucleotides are TGTGCCATCAGTGAAAATAGCGGGGTGGGGGAGACCCAGTACTTC. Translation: CAISENSGVGETQYF.

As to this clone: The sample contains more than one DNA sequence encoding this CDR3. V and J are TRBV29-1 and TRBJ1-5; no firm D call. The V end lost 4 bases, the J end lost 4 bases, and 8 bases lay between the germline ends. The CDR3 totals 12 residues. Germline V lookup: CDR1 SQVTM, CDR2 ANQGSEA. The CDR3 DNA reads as TGCAGCGTTGGCGACACTAATCAGCCCCAGCATTTT. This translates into CSVGDTNQPQHF.

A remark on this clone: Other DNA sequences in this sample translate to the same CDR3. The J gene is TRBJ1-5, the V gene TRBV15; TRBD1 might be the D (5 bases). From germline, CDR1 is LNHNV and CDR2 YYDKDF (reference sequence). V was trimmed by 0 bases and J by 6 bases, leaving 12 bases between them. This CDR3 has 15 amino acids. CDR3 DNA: TGTGCCACCAGCAGAGATTTGGGCGGGGGTCAGCCCCAGCATTTT. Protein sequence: CATSRDLGGGQPQHF.

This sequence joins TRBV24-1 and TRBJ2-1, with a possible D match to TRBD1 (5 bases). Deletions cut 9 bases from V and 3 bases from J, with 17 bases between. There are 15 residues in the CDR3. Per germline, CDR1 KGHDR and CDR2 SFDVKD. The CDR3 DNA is TGTGCCACCGCAGGGTCAGGGAATTTCTACAATGAGCAGTTCTTC. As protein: CATAGSGNFYNEQFF.

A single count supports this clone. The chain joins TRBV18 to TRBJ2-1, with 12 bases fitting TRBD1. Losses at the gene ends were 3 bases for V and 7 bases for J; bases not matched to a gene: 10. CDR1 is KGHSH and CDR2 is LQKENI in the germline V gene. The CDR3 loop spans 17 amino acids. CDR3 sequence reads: CASSPSLGQGARNEQFF. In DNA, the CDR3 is TGTGCCAGCTCACCGTCTTTGGGACAGGGGGCGCGGAATGAGCAGTTCTTC.

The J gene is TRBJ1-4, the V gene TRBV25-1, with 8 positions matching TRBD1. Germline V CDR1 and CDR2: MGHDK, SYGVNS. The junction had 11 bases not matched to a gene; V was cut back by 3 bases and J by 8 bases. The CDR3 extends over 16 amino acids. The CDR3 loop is CASSDYRGQVGEKLFF. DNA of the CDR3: TGTGCCAGCAGTGATTACCGGGGACAGGTGGGAGAAAAACTGTTTTTT.

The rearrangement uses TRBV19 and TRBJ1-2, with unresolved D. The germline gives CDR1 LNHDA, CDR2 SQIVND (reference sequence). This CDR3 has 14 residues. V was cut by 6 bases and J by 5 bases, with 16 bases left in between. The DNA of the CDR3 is TGTGCCAGTAGCCCAGAACGAGGGCTGTATGGCTACACCTTC. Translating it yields CASSPERGLYGYTF.

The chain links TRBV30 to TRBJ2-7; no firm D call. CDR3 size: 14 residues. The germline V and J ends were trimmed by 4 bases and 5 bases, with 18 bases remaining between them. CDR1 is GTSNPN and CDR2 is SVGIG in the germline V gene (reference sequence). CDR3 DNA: TGTGCCTGGAATGGCCCGACAATGTCCCACGAGCAGTACTTC. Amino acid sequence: CAWNGPTMSHEQYF.

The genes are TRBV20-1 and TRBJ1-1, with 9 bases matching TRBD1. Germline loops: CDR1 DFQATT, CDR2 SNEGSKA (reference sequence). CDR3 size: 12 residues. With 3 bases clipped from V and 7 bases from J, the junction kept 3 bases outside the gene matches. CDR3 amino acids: CSASRGQGEAFF. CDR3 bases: TGCAGTGCTAGTAGGGGACAGGGTGAAGCTTTCTTT.

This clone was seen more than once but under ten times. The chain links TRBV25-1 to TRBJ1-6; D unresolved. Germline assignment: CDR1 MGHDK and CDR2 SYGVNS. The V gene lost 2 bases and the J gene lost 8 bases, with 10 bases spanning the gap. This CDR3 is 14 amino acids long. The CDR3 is CASSEHFEDSPLHF. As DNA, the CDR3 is TGTGCCAGCAGTGAACATTTCGAGGATTCACCCCTCCACTTT.

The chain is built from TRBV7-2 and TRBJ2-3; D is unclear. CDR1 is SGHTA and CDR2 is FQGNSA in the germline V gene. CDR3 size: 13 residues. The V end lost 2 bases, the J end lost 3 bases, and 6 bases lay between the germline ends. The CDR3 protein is CASSLWQTDTQYF. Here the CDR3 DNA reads TGTGCCAGCAGCTTATGGCAAACAGATACGCAGTATTTT.

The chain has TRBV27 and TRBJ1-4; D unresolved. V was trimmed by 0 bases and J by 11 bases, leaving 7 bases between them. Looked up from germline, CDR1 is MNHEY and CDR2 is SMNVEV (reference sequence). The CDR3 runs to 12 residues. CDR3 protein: CASSLSGSKLFF. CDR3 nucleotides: TGTGCCAGCAGTTTATCAGGGAGCAAACTGTTTTTT.

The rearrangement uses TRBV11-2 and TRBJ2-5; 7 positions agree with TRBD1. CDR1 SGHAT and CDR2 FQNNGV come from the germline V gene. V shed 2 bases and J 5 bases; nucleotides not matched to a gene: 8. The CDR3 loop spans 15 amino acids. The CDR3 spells CASSLTPDRMETQYF. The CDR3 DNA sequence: TGTGCCAGCAGCTTAACCCCGGACAGGATGGAGACCCAGTACTTC.

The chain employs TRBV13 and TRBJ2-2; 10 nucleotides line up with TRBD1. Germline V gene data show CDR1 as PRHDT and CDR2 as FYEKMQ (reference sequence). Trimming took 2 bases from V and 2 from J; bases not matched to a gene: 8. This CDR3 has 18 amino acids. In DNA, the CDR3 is TGTGCCAGCAGCTTAAAGACCGGGACAGGGGTAAACACCGGGGAGCTGTTTTTT. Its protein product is CASSLKTGTGVNTGELFF.

This CDR3 reads CASSSQGSTEAFF. The CDR3 DNA sequence: TGTGCCAGCAGCTCACAGGGATCCACTGAAGCTTTCTTT. The chain links TRBV7-2 to TRBJ1-1; possible D gene TRBD1, 6 bases. Trimming took 4 bases from V and 4 from J, leaving 10 bases between them. The germline gives CDR1 SGHTA, CDR2 FQGNSA. This CDR3 comprises 13 residues. The full variable domain, with the rest looked up from reference TRBV7-2 and TRBJ1-1, is GAGVSQSPSNKVTEKGKDVELRCDPISGHTALYWYRQSLGQGLEFLIYFQGNSAPDKSGLPSDRFSAERTGGSVSTLTIQRTQQEDSAVYLCASSSQGSTEAFFGQGTRLTVV.

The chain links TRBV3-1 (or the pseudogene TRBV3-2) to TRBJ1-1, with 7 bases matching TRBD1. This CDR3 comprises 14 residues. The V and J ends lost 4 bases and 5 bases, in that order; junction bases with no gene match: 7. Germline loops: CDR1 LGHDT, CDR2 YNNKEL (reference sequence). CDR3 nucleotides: TGTGCCAGCAGCCGACAGGGTCTAGGAACTGAAGCTTTCTTT. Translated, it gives CASSRQGLGTEAFF.

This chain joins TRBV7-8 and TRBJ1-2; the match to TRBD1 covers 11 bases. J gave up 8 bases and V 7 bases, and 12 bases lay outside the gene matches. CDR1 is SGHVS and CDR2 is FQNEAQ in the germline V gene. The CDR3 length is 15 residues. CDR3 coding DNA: TGTGCCAGCACCCATGGGGACAGGGGGAGGGGAGGCTACACCTTC. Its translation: CASTHGDRGRGGYTF.

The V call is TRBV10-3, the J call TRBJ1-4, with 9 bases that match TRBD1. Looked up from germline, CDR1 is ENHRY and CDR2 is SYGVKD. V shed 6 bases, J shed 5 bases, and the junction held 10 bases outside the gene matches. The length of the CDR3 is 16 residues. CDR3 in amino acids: CAIRDQDGTGNEKLFF. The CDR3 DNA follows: TGTGCCATCAGGGATCAAGACGGGACAGGGAATGAAAAACTGTTTTTT.

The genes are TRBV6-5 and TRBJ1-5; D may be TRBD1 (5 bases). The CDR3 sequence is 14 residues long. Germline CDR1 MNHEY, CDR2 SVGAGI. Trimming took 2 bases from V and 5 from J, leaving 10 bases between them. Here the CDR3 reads CASSYMGGDQPQHF. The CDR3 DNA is TGTGCCAGCAGTTACATGGGAGGGGATCAGCCCCAGCATTTT.

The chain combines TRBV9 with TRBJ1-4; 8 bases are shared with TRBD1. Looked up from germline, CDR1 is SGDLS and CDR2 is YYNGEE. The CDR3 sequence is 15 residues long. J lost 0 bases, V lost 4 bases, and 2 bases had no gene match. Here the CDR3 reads CASSQGQATNEKLFF. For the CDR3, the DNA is TGTGCCAGCAGCCAGGGACAGGCAACTAATGAAAAACTGTTTTTT.

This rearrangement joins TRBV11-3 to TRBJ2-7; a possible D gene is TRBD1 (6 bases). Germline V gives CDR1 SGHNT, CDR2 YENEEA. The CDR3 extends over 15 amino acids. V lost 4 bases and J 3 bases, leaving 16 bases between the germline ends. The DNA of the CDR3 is TGTGCCAGCAGCTGGGGTTTGGACAGAGACTACGAGCAGTACTTC. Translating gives CASSWGLDRDYEQYF.

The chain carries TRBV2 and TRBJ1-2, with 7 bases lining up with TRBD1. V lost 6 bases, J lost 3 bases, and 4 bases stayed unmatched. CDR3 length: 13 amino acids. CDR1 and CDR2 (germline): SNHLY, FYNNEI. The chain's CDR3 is CASRTGDYYGYTF. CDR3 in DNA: TGTGCCAGCAGAACAGGGGATTACTATGGCTACACCTTC.